The TCR beta chain under discussion was sequenced for a study of blood T cell repertoires in COVID-19. Study at large: Some COVID-19 samples were acute and others convalescent; all came from the United States, Italy and Spain. PBMCs, B-cell-depleted T cells, or T cells provided the cDNA or gDNA that made up the material.

Original handling: Reference gene primer amplification gave nucleated cell count estimates. Only in-frame clones appear in the TCRdb table, and some are missing; sequencing was by immunoSEQ multiplex PCR. The V and J calls and the clone size are those of that table, but D and trimming were determined from the DNA. The table lists more than 200,000 clones, about 88% of them singletons. CDR3 size: 16 residues. Patients from Seattle were sampled longitudinally, starting during active infection. The chain links TRBV21-1 to TRBJ2-1; the table's TRBD1 call for D was not verified on the DNA. TRBV21-1 is annotated as a pseudogene. The sequencing sample was made of peripheral blood. This clonotype was obtained from a woman in her forties or fifties with COVID-19, enrolled during active disease. CDR3 bases: TGTGCCAGCAGCAAACTAGACAGGGCAACCTACAATGAGCAGTTCTTC. This gives the protein CASSKLDRATYNEQFF.